The clone carrying this T cell receptor (beta chain) was detected ten times or more. Its antigen is currently unknown. RNA transcripts were the template for amplifying TCR beta CDR3 regions. First-round RT-PCR with HTBI primers amplified the TCR CDR3 region. TCRdb independently ran MiXCR on the multiplex PCR reads; one entry per CDR3 protein. Here the sample spans about 320,000 distinct CDR3 sequences, about 15% being singletons. The data were taken from a study of T cells in Graves' hyperthyroidism and ophthalmopathy. Findings and limits, study-wide: Ophthalmopathy was distinguished from stable hyperthyroidism by 13 V-J signatures. Also found in blood were most expanded thyroid clonotypes above 0.001.

CDR3 length: 14 amino acids. The V and J ends lost 11 bases and 6 bases, in that order; junction bases with no gene match: 8. Subjects aged 18 to 65 presented with newly diagnosed hyperthyroidism of less than 2 months' duration. PBMCs were sourced from around 10 ml fresh peripheral blood. The chain employs TRBV12-3 or TRBV12-4 and TRBJ2-7; TRBD2 matches 15 bases. Source material: blood. The origin of this receptor is a man aged 30 to 39 with Graves' hyperthyroidism. In DNA, the CDR3 is TGTGCCTCGCAAGGGGGACTAGCGGGAGGCGAGCAGTACTTC. This translates into CASQGGLAGGEQYF.